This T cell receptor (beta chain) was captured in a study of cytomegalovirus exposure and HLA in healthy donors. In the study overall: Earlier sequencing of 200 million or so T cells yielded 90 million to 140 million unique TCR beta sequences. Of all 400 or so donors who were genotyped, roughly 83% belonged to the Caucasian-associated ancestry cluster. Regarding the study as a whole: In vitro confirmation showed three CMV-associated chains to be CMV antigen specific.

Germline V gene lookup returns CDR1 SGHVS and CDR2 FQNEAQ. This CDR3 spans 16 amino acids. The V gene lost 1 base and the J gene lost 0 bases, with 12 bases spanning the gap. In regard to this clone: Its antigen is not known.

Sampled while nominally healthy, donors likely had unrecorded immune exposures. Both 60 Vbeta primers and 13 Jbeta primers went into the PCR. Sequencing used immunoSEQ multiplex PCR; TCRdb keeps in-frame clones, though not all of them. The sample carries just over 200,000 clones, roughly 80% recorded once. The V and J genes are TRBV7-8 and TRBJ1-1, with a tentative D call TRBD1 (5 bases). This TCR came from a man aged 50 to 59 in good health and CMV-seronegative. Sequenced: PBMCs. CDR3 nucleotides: TGTGCCAGCAGCTTAGAGGGCCGGGGGGTGAACACTGAAGCTTTCTTT. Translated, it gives CASSLEGRGVNTEAFF.